These T cell receptor beta chains were read from a single sample in a study of T-cell reconstitution after alpha-beta-depleted transplantation in children. TCRdb re-called the PCR reads through MiXCR, storing one row per CDR3 protein. Of about 290,000 distinct CDR3 sequences listed, roughly 7.8% were seen once; the top ten hold over 7.5%. The sample in question was peripheral blood, obtained 360 days after TCRalphabeta/CD19-depleted stem cell transplant. All receptors derive from a female patient aged 2-9 years who had a stem cell transplant for Fanconi anemia, so the T cells may come from the graft donor. CDR3s include the opening cysteine and the closing phenylalanine or tryptophan. D genes are given only for firm matches. Only some rows state a clone size, as once, few, many or a class for expanded clones.

>TRBV7-9|.|many|TRBJ2-3
CASSLGHPTDTQYF
TGTGCCAGCAGTCTAGGACACCCCACAGATACGCAGTATTTT
>TRBV5-1|.|few|TRBJ1-2
CASSRSTSGYTF
TGCGCCAGCAGCCGATCGACAAGTGGCTACACCTTC
>TRBV10-3|.|many|TRBJ2-1
CAINSEGGGWQFF
TGTGCCATCAATTCGGAAGGAGGAGGCTGGCAGTTCTTC
>TRBV25-1|.|many|TRBJ2-1
CASSESGPSYNEQFF
TGTGCCAGCAGTGAATCCGGGCCCTCCTACAATGAGCAGTTCTTC
>TRBV4-1|.|.|TRBJ1-1
CASSQDRGGGLATEAFF
TGCGCCAGCAGCCAAGATCGGGGAGGAGGGTTGGCCACTGAAGCTTTCTTT
>TRBV6-1|.|many|TRBJ1-1
CASTNQFMGAEAFF
TGTGCCAGCACCAACCAATTTATGGGGGCTGAAGCTTTCTTT
>TRBV20-1|.|many|TRBJ1-6
CSASGGGSSPLHF
TGCAGTGCTAGCGGAGGGGGAAGTTCACCCCTCCACTTT
>TRBV28|.|many|TRBJ2-5
CASSLYEWAGRHF
TGTGCCAGCAGTTTATATGAGTGGGCAGGGCGGCACTTC
>TRBV12-3/TRBV12-4|.|.|TRBJ1-1
CASSPRGSTEAFF
TGTGCCAGCAGCCCGCGGGGCTCCACTGAAGCTTTCTTT
>TRBV2|.|.|TRBJ2-1
CASSVTEFTYNEQFF
TGTGCCAGCAGCGTGACCGAATTTACCTACAATGAGCAGTTCTTC
>TRBV10-3|TRBD1|many|TRBJ2-2
CAISSDREAGELFF
TGTGCCATCAGTTCCGACAGGGAAGCCGGGGAGCTGTTTTTT
>TRBV4-3|.|once|TRBJ2-1
CASSQDAGLDYNEQFF
TGCGCCAGCAGCCAAGACGCGGGGCTGGACTACAATGAGCAGTTCTTC
>TRBV18|TRBD1|few|TRBJ1-1
CASSPTRGYRSTEAFF
TGTGCCAGCTCACCGACCAGGGGGTATCGGAGCACTGAAGCTTTCTTT
>TRBV6-2/TRBV6-3|.|few|TRBJ1-1
CASSFGWAAGYTEAFF
TGTGCCAGCAGTTTCGGGTGGGCAGCTGGGTACACTGAAGCTTTCTTT
>TRBV5-1|.|many|TRBJ1-1
CASSLGSNTEAFF
TGCGCCAGCAGCTTGGGCTCGAACACTGAAGCTTTCTTT
>TRBV29-1|TRBD1|many|TRBJ1-2
CSVLPTGRLNYGYTF
TGCAGCGTTCTCCCGACAGGGAGGCTAAACTATGGCTACACCTTC
>TRBV6-1|TRBD2|.|TRBJ2-2
CASSLGLAPGELFF
TGTGCCAGCAGCCTGGGACTAGCCCCCGGGGAGCTGTTTTTT
>TRBV6-2/TRBV6-3|.|many|TRBJ2-7
CASSSRGPTYEQYF
TGTGCCAGCAGTAGTCGGGGGCCTACCTACGAGCAGTACTTC